Below, 32 T cell receptor beta chains from the same sample are listed, as sequenced in a study of T cell responses to AZD1222 COVID-19 vaccine. Profiling relied on immunoSEQ multiplex PCR, and the TCRdb table lists in-frame clones only, not all of them. The table has about 160,000 clones, around 93% seen once. Sequences were derived from peripheral blood, sampled on day 0 of AZD1222 vaccination. These TCRs come from an adult in good health.

J is TRBJ2-7 and V is TRBV27; TRBD2 matches at 10 bases. After removal of 5 bases from V and 6 bases from J, the junction contained 13 bases not matched to a gene. The germline V gene encodes CDR1 MNHEY and CDR2 SMNVEV (reference sequence). There are 16 residues in the CDR3. DNA for the CDR3: TGTGCCAGCAGTCCACTAGCGGGAACGCCCACGGCCGAGCAGTACTTC. It encodes CASSPLAGTPTAEQYF.

The rearrangement uses TRBV7-3 and TRBJ2-2; no clear D gene. V was cut by 6 bases and J by 4 bases, with 12 bases left in between. Germline lookup yields CDR1 SGHTA and CDR2 FQGTGA. The CDR3 has 14 amino acids. CDR3 in DNA: TGTGCCAGCAGACGTCGCCCTTTCACCGGGGAGCTGTTTTTT. Residues: CASRRRPFTGELFF.

This rearrangement joins TRBV9 to TRBJ1-4; D gene uncertain. Trimming removed 4 bases at V and 0 bases at J, with 10 bases between. The CDR3 is made up of 15 amino acids. CDR1 and CDR2 (germline): SGDLS, YYNGEE. CDR3 nucleotide sequence: TGTGCCAGCAGCCCTAGACACTCAACTAATGAAAAACTGTTTTTT. Translation: CASSPRHSTNEKLFF.

The chain has TRBV20-1 and TRBJ1-4, with TRBD1 matching over 8 bases. There are 16 residues in the CDR3. The V gene's germline CDR1 is DFQATT and CDR2 SNEGSKA (reference sequence). The J segment lost 4 bases and the V segment lost 3 bases, leaving 10 bases of the junction unmatched. CDR3 in DNA: TGCAGTGCTAGTGAGGACAGGGCGAGGATTAATGAAAAACTGTTTTTT. Amino acid sequence: CSASEDRARINEKLFF.

The V and J genes are TRBV28 and TRBJ2-7; D is unresolved. From germline, CDR1 is MDHEN and CDR2 SYDVKM. The CDR3 totals 16 residues. The V gene lost 4 bases and the J gene lost 6 bases, with 22 bases spanning the gap. The CDR3 region has the DNA TGTGCCAGCAGTTCGCCCCTTGAGGATAGATTCAGCGAGCAGTACTTC. Translating gives CASSSPLEDRFSEQYF.

The chain uses TRBV9 and TRBJ2-1, with TRBD2 identical over 9 bases. V shed 4 bases, J shed 6 bases, and the junction held 17 bases outside the gene matches. The CDR3 runs 18 residues. Per germline, CDR1 SGDLS and CDR2 YYNGEE. The CDR3 nucleotides read TGTGCCAGCAGCTCTAGCCCAAAGGGAGCGGGAGGCCTCAATGAGCAGTTCTTC. Its translation: CASSSSPKGAGGLNEQFF.

This chain connects TRBV5-6 to TRBJ2-3; D perhaps matches TRBD2 (5 bases). V gave up 0 bases and J gave up 0 bases, with 20 bases separating them. Germline CDR1 is SGHDT and CDR2 is YYEEEE. This CDR3 is built from 19 residues. CDR3 nucleotide sequence: TGTGCCAGCAGCTTGGCCTCTGTGGGATGGGAGACCAGCACAGATACGCAGTATTTT. Residues: CASSLASVGWETSTDTQYF.

This chain links TRBV11-2 with TRBJ2-1; 7 nucleotides align to TRBD2. Germline V lookup: CDR1 SGHAT, CDR2 FQNNGV. The CDR3 sequence is 15 residues long. The V gene end was trimmed by 1 base and the J gene end by 7 bases; junction bases not matched to a gene: 7. The CDR3 DNA follows: TGTGCCAGCAGCTTAGTTGGGGGGGAGGGAAATGAGCAGTTCTTC. It encodes CASSLVGGEGNEQFF.

The chain carries TRBV7-2 and TRBJ2-2; the D gene could be TRBD1 or TRBD2 (5 bases each). Germline-derived CDR1 and CDR2 are SGHTA and FQGNSA. The V end lost 1 base, the J end lost 1 base, and 13 bases lay between the germline ends. The length of the CDR3 is 17 residues. CDR3 amino acids: CASSLGRTGLNTGELFF. Here the CDR3 DNA reads TGTGCCAGCAGCTTAGGAAGGACGGGGCTGAACACCGGGGAGCTGTTTTTT.

The gene calls are TRBV6-4 and TRBJ1-1; 7 bases align to TRBD1. This CDR3 has 14 residues. Trimming removed 8 bases from V and 1 base from J; junction bases left unmatched: 7. Germline V CDR1 and CDR2: MRHNA, SNTAGT. For the CDR3, the DNA is TGTGCCAGCCGAGAAACAGGGGCGAACACTGAAGCTTTCTTT. It encodes CASRETGANTEAFF.

J is TRBJ2-2 and V is TRBV27; the D gene could be TRBD1 or TRBD2 (5 bases each). This CDR3 region has 15 residues. Germline lookup yields CDR1 MNHEY and CDR2 SMNVEV (reference sequence). Trimming took off 5 bases at V and 3 bases at J, with 13 bases between the two ends. This CDR3 reads CASSTTGLYTGELFF. The CDR3 DNA sequence: TGTGCCAGCAGTACCACAGGACTCTACACCGGGGAGCTGTTTTTT.

This chain joins TRBV3-1 (or the pseudogene TRBV3-2) and TRBJ1-1, with 8 bases that match TRBD1. With V trimmed by 2 bases and J by 1 base, 3 bases remained unmatched. The CDR3 sequence is 15 residues long. Germline loops: CDR1 LGHDT, CDR2 YNNKEL (reference sequence). The DNA of the CDR3 is TGTGCCAGCAGCCAAATGGACAGGGAGAACACTGAAGCTTTCTTT. Translated: CASSQMDRENTEAFF.

The chain joins TRBV6-5 to TRBJ1-2; D gene unclear. Germline V gene sequence: CDR1 MNHEY, CDR2 SVGAGI. The CDR3 length is 13 residues. Between the trimmed V and J ends, which lost 6 bases and 4 bases, there was a span of 12 bases. The CDR3 DNA follows: TGTGCCAGCAGCGCCAGCGTCGGCTATGGCTACACCTTC. This encodes CASSASVGYGYTF.

The rearrangement uses TRBV3-1 (or the pseudogene TRBV3-2) and TRBJ2-2, with D possibly matching TRBD1 (6 bases). V was clipped by 7 bases and J by 3 bases, with 12 bases between them. This CDR3 spans 14 amino acids. The germline CDR1 and CDR2 sequences are LGHDT and YNNKEL (reference sequence). CDR3 coding DNA: TGTGCCAGCAAGAACCCAGGGGACACCGGGGAGCTGTTTTTT. Translating it yields CASKNPGDTGELFF.

The chain recombines TRBV9 with TRBJ1-1, with D perhaps TRBD1 (6 bases). The CDR3 extends over 15 amino acids. Between the trimmed V and J ends, which lost 0 bases and 1 base, there was a span of 10 bases. Germline V gene data show CDR1 as SGDLS and CDR2 as YYNGEE. For the CDR3, the DNA is TGTGCCAGCAGCGTAGCTCAGGGGAGGAACACTGAAGCTTTCTTT. Protein: CASSVAQGRNTEAFF.

This chain joins TRBV27 and TRBJ1-5, with D unclear. This CDR3 has 13 amino acids. Trimming removed 6 bases from V and 0 bases from J, with 6 bases in between. From germline, CDR1 is MNHEY and CDR2 SMNVEV (reference sequence). The CDR3 sequence: CASRSYSNQPQHF. The CDR3, as DNA: TGTGCCAGCAGAAGCTATAGCAATCAGCCCCAGCATTTT.

This chain connects TRBV18 to TRBJ1-5; tentatively, D is TRBD1 (6 bases). The CDR3 consists of 15 residues. The germline V and J ends were trimmed by 0 bases and 6 bases, with 12 bases remaining between them. CDR1 and CDR2 (germline): KGHSH, LQKENI. DNA for the CDR3: TGTGCCAGCTCACCACCGGGGGCCGCGGTTCAGCCCCAGCATTTT. Translating it yields CASSPPGAAVQPQHF.

The genes are TRBV11-2 and TRBJ1-5; D call uncertain. Germline CDR1 reads SGHAT; CDR2 reads FQNNGV. V lost 4 bases, J lost 5 bases, and 9 bases lay in between. The CDR3 length is 13 residues. The DNA of the CDR3 is TGTGCCAGCAGCTCAAACCCAGATCAGCCCCAGCATTTT. It is translated as CASSSNPDQPQHF.

The chain joins TRBV27 to TRBJ2-5, with 9 bases matching TRBD1. There are 14 residues in the CDR3. Germline CDR1 and CDR2: MNHEY and SMNVEV (reference sequence). J gave up 5 bases and V 6 bases, and 7 bases lay outside the gene matches. CDR3 sequence reads: CASSLKTGGETQYF. CDR3 nucleotides: TGTGCCAGCAGCCTCAAGACAGGGGGGGAGACCCAGTACTTC.

CDR3 coding DNA: TGTGCCAGCAGCAAGGGAGTGAACACTGAAGCTTTCTTT. Its translation: CASSKGVNTEAFF. The chain has TRBV7-3 and TRBJ1-1; D uncertain. CDR3 length: 13 residues. CDR1 SGHTA and CDR2 FQGTGA come from the germline V gene. V lost 5 bases to trimming and J lost 0 bases, with 7 bases between them.

The CDR3 loop is CASSALQGASYEQYF. The CDR3 bases are TGTGCCAGCAGCGCCCTACAGGGGGCCTCCTACGAGCAGTACTTC. The gene calls are TRBV7-2 and TRBJ2-7; 9 bases match TRBD1. Germline lookup yields CDR1 SGHTA and CDR2 FQGNSA. The CDR3 is made up of 15 amino acids. Losses at the gene ends were 5 bases for V and 0 bases for J; bases not matched to a gene: 5.

This chain joins TRBV28 and TRBJ2-1; D is uncertain. CDR1 and CDR2 from the germline V gene are MDHEN and SYDVKM. The CDR3 contains 15 residues. V dropped 5 bases and J dropped 0 bases, with 11 bases sitting between them. The DNA of the CDR3 is TGTGCCAGCAGTCCCCTCTTTTCCTCCTACAATGAGCAGTTCTTC. Translating gives CASSPLFSSYNEQFF.

The V call is TRBV7-2, the J call TRBJ1-6; tentatively, D is TRBD1 (6 bases). The length of the CDR3 is 15 residues. The V end was cut by 5 bases, the J end by 8 bases, with 16 bases between. The germline V gene has CDR1 SGHTA and CDR2 FQGNSA. This CDR3 is CASSAAVGAYSPLHF. The CDR3 bases are TGTGCCAGCAGCGCCGCAGTGGGGGCATATTCACCCCTCCACTTT.

The CDR3 region has the DNA TGTGCCAGCAGCGTGCCAGGGACAGCGATTGAGATCAAGGGGGTGAACACTGAAGCTTTCTTT. Translated: CASSVPGTAIEIKGVNTEAFF. This chain uses TRBV9 with TRBJ1-1, with 7 bases that match TRBD1. There are 21 residues in the CDR3. Germline CDR1 SGDLS, CDR2 YYNGEE. Trimming cost V 2 bases and J 0 bases; bases outside gene matches: 22. The entire variable domain, with the rest obtained from reference TRBV9 and TRBJ1-1, is as follows: DSGVTQTPKHLITATGQRVTLRCSPRSGDLSVYWYQQSLDQGLQFLIQYYNGEERAKGNILERFSAQQFPDLHSELNLSSLELGDSALYFCASSVPGTAIEIKGVNTEAFFGQGTRLTVV.

V is TRBV19 and J is TRBJ1-4, with D maybe TRBD1 (5 bases). From germline, CDR1 is LNHDA and CDR2 SQIVND (reference sequence). CDR3 length equals 16 residues. The germline V and J ends were trimmed by 6 bases and 7 bases, with 21 bases remaining between them. The CDR3 coding sequence is TGTGCCAGTAGCTTCGGTAGTGGGGGACGATCTGAAAAACTGTTTTTT. Translating it yields CASSFGSGGRSEKLFF.

The chain has TRBV18 and TRBJ1-1; D might be TRBD1 (6 bases). The CDR3 is 16 residues long. Germline V gene sequence: CDR1 KGHSH, CDR2 LQKENI. Trimming removed 3 bases from V and 1 base from J, with 15 bases in between. In nucleotides, the CDR3 is TGTGCCAGCTCACCCTCTTGGGGGGCCAGGAACACTGAAGCTTTCTTT. It encodes CASSPSWGARNTEAFF. The full variable domain, completed using reference TRBV18 and TRBJ1-1, is NAGVMQNPRHLVRRRGQEARLRCSPMKGHSHVYWYRQLPEEGLKFMVYLQKENIIDESGMPKERFSAEFPKEGPSILRIQQVVRGDSAAYFCASSPSWGARNTEAFFGQGTRLTVV.

Only one count was recorded for this clone. V gene TRBV6-5 combines with J gene TRBJ1-1; 9 bases map to TRBD1. The junction had 5 bases not matched to a gene; V was cut back by 5 bases and J by 4 bases. The CDR3 spans 14 residues. Per the germline V gene, CDR1 is MNHEY and CDR2 is SVGAGI. This CDR3 is CASSPGTGRTEAFF. CDR3 nucleotides: TGTGCCAGCAGTCCCGGGACAGGGCGCACTGAAGCTTTCTTT.

The chain links TRBV19 to TRBJ1-1; D perhaps matches TRBD1 (5 bases). V was cut by 3 bases and J by 3 bases, with 11 bases left in between. The CDR3 runs 14 residues. The V gene's germline CDR1 is LNHDA and CDR2 SQIVND (reference sequence). This CDR3 is CASSMGVRDTEAFF. CDR3 bases: TGTGCCAGTAGTATGGGGGTACGGGACACTGAAGCTTTCTTT. The full variable domain, with the rest looked up from reference TRBV19 and TRBJ1-1, is DGGITQSPKYLFRKEGQNVTLSCEQNLNHDAMYWYRQDPGQGLRLIYYSQIVNDFQKGDIAEGYSVSREKKESFPLTVTSAQKNPTAFYLCASSMGVRDTEAFFGQGTRLTVV.

The V gene is TRBV15, the J gene TRBJ1-5; D might be TRBD1 (6 bases). The CDR3 has 15 residues. Germline CDR1 reads LNHNV; CDR2 reads YYDKDF (reference sequence). Trimming stripped 0 bases from V and 2 bases from J, with 8 bases between. CDR3 DNA sequence: TGTGCCACCAGCAGAGACTCAGGGGGCAATCAGCCCCAGCATTTT. Amino acid sequence: CATSRDSGGNQPQHF.

The rearrangement uses TRBV2 and TRBJ1-2, with D perhaps matching TRBD1 (6 bases). CDR3 length equals 14 residues. Germline values: CDR1 SNHLY, CDR2 FYNNEI. The V end lost 6 bases, the J end lost 0 bases, and 11 bases lay between the germline ends. CDR3: CASRSGTSNYGYTF. As DNA, the CDR3 is TGTGCCAGCAGGTCGGGGACATCTAACTATGGCTACACCTTC.

This sequence joins TRBV27 and TRBJ2-7; TRBD1 is a possible D gene (5 bases). Germline lookup yields CDR1 MNHEY and CDR2 SMNVEV (reference sequence). The CDR3 extends over 13 amino acids. V shed 4 bases and J shed 2 bases, with 9 bases lying between them. The CDR3 here is CASSSARAYEQYF. The CDR3 DNA sequence: TGTGCCAGCAGTTCCGCCAGGGCCTACGAGCAGTACTTC.

The chain recombines TRBV9 with TRBJ1-1; D is ambiguous. V lost 2 bases to trimming and J lost 0 bases, with 8 bases between them. Germline V gene sequence: CDR1 SGDLS, CDR2 YYNGEE. The CDR3 is 14 amino acids. CDR3 in amino acids: CASSVSRLNTEAFF. The CDR3 DNA is TGTGCCAGCAGCGTTAGTAGACTGAACACTGAAGCTTTCTTT.